This paragraph covers one TCR beta chain sequence. This clone has only a few counts. Its antigen is currently not known. One base away there is no much larger clone; base qualities are not given. Genomic DNA was used for TRB sequencing, which was performed with the immunoSEQ assay at survey resolution or with the hsTCRB kit. The study's processing was this. The immunoSEQ software handled the initial read processing, while the LymphoSeq R package was used for the repertoire analyses. For each TRB dataset, clonality was calculated as 1 minus normalized Shannon entropy, and the Gini coefficient was computed as well. Phenotypes of unsorted samples were inferred by mapping TRB sequences from sorted subsets of the recipient or donor onto the same recipient's unsorted samples. TCRdb stores this immuneACCESS table with in-frame sequences only. Part of the clones is absent; in the studies checked, under half of the shortfall reflects unresolved V genes, and no reason is known for the rest. V and J calls plus clone size are reproduced from that table; the DNA served to infer D and trimming. The table for this sample lists thousands of clones; approximately 87% of them were counted only once. Jointly, the top ten make up roughly 24% of the sample.

These data are taken from a study of T cells after posttransplantation cyclophosphamide (dated by TCRdb to the mid-2010s). Regarding the study in general: Using TRB sequencing, the study followed how the T cell repertoire rebuilt after myeloablative bone marrow transplantation with posttransplantation cyclophosphamide given as GVHD prophylaxis. Because TRA and TRB clonality correlated tightly in 10 or so samples, later TCR analyses were limited to TRB. TRB sequencing was performed on blood from all 35 or so PTCy patients with 1-year posttransplant specimens. In 3 patients, TRB sequencing was also performed on up to about 3 more blood samples taken 2 to 5.2 years after transplant, and in 4 patients, pretransplant blood was also TRB-sequenced. Public TRB sequences were checked against a database of over 3,600 sequences associated with responses to pathogens, tumor antigens, self-antigens and alloantigens. Antigen receptor sequencing covered samples from 30 to 40 PTCy-treated patients and around 16 of their related bone marrow donors. The full study reports these points: Across the roughly 48 patients, TRB clonality was highly associated with recipient CMV seropositivity and CMV reactivation, and diversity with PTCy was similar to that in the CNI/methotrexate controls. Donor-recipient similarity was low at 1-2 months but increased during the first year, and donor CD8+ memory clones often dominated later blood repertoires. The TRB repertoires of T cells infiltrating skin or GI tract showed only limited overlap with the TRB repertoires of T cells in blood.

Trimming leaves V shorter by 2 bases and J shorter by 1 base, with the junction holding 2 bases beyond the gene matches. CDR1 is given as MNHEY and CDR2 as SMNVEV, both from the germline V gene (reference sequence). There are 15 amino acids in the CDR3, from cysteine to phenylalanine inclusive. Only CDR3 DNA remains: 45 bases, in frame from the first base. Sample treatment or condition, as interpreted from the label and publication: high-dose cyclophosphamide on days +3 and +4 as single-agent GVHD prophylaxis. Patients in the PTCy group got busulfan and fludarabine conditioning, a marrow graft from a related or unrelated donor, and cyclophosphamide on days +3 and +4. The PTCy-treated patients were enrolled in a prospective multi-institutional clinical trial. Mononuclear cells from peripheral blood and bone marrow were separated by Ficoll-Hypaque density centrifugation and then cryopreserved.

Sequenced material: PBMCs, taken after allogeneic stem cell transplant with posttransplant cyclophosphamide. The V gene is TRBV27 and the J gene is TRBJ2-7, and TRBD1 aligns with 10 junction nucleotides. The receptor was isolated from a female patient in her 40s who received an allogeneic stem cell transplant from an unrelated donor, was CMV-positive, and had no GVHD. It is possible that, after a transplant, some T cells come from the graft donor. The CDR3 region reads CASSLGTGESYEQYF. The DNA sequence is TGTGCCAGCAGTTTAGGGACAGGGGAATCCTACGAGCAGTACTTC.